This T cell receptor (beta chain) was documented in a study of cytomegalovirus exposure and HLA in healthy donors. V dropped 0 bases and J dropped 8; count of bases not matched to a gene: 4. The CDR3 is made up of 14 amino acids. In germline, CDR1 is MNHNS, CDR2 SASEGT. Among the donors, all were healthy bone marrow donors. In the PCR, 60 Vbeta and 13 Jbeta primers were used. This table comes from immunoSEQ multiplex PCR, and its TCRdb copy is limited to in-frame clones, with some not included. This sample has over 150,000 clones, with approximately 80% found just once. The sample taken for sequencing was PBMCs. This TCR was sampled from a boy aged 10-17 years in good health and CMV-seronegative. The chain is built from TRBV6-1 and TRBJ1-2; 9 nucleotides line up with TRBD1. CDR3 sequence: CASSEARDRVGYTF. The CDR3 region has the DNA TGTGCCAGCAGTGAAGCGCGGGACAGGGTCGGCTACACCTTC.